This TCR beta chain stems from a study of T cells in Graves' hyperthyroidism and ophthalmopathy. Overall study findings and caveats: Among clonotypes expanded in thyroid above 0.001, most were also found in blood. Ophthalmopathy was distinguished from stable hyperthyroidism by 13 V-J signatures.

With duration under 3 months, ophthalmopathy was active: Clinical Activity Score at least 3, NOSPECS at least 4. Lactation, pregnancy, other autoimmune disease or uncontrolled infection excluded patients. RNA transcripts provided the source from which TCR beta CDR3 regions were amplified. Carried out on the TCR CDR3, a first-round RT-PCR used the HTBI primer set. TCRdb reprocessed the multiplex PCR reads via MiXCR and lists one record per CDR3 protein. The sample records hundreds of thousands of distinct CDR3 sequences, approximately 15% being singletons. Points on this clonotype: The antigen remains undetermined.

Germline V gene data show CDR1 as SGDLS and CDR2 as YYNGEE. The trim removed 0 bases at V and 5 bases at J, leaving 11 bases unmatched. The CDR3 sequence is 18 residues long. The receptor's source is a woman aged 40 to 50 with Graves' ophthalmopathy. The V call is TRBV9, the J call TRBJ2-5, with 12 bases identical to TRBD2. Sequencing used blood. CDR3 DNA: TGTGCCAGCAGCGTAGGCCCTAGCGGGAGGGCCGAGATGGAGACCCAGTACTTC. It is translated as CASSVGPSGRAEMETQYF.